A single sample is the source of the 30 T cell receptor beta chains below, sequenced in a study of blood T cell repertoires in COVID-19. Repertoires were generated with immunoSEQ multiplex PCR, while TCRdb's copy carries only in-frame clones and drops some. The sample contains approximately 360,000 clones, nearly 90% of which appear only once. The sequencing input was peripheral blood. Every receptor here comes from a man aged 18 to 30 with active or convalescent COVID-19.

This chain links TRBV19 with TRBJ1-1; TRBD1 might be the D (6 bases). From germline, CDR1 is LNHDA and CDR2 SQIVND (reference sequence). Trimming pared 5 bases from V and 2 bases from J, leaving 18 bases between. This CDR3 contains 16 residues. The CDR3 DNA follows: TGTGCCAGTAGTCATACAGCGGGGGCCCGCAACACTGAAGCTTTCTTT. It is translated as CASSHTAGARNTEAFF.

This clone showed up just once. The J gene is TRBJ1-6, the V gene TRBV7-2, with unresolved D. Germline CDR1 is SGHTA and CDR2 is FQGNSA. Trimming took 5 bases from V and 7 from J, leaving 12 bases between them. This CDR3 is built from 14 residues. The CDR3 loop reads CASSLNAGNSPLHF. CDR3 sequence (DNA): TGTGCCAGCAGCCTTAACGCAGGAAATTCACCCCTCCACTTT.

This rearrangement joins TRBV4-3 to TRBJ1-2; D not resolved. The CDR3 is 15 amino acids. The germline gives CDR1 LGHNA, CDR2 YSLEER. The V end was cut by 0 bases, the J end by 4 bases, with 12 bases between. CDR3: CASSQESAGSYGYTF. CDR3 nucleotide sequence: TGCGCCAGCAGCCAAGAATCAGCGGGGTCCTATGGCTACACCTTC.

This CDR3 reads CSVVKGVGTEAFF. CDR3 in DNA: TGCAGCGTTGTGAAGGGGGTTGGCACTGAAGCTTTCTTT. The chain employs TRBV29-1 and TRBJ1-1; tentatively, D is TRBD1 (6 bases). The CDR3 runs 13 residues. Trimming removed 4 bases from V and 4 bases from J, with 13 bases in between. The germline CDR1 and CDR2 sequences are SQVTM and ANQGSEA.

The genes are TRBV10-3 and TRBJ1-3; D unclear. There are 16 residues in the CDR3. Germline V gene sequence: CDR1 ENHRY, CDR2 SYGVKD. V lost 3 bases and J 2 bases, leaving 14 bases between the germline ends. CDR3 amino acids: CAISDFQRNPGNTIYF. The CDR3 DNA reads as TGTGCCATCAGTGACTTTCAGAGGAACCCTGGAAACACCATATATTTT.

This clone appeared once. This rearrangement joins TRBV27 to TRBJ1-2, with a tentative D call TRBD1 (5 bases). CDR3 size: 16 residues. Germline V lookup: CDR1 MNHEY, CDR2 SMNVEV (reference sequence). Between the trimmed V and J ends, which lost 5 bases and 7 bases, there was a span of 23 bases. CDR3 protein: CASSLDPGLLPGGYTF. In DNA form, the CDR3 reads TGTGCCAGCAGTCTAGACCCGGGACTCCTCCCGGGTGGCTACACCTTC.

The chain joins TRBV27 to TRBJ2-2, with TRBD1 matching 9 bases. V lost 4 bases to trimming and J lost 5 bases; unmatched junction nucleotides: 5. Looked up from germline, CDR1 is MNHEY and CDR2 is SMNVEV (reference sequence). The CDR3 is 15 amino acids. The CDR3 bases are TGTGCCAGCAGTTCCTGGGACAGGGCGACCGGGGAGCTGTTTTTT. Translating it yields CASSSWDRATGELFF.

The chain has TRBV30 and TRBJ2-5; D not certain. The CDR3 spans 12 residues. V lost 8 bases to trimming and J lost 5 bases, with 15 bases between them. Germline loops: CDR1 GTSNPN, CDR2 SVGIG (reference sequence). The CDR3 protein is CAATRNGETQYF. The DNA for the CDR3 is TGTGCCGCGACGAGGAATGGCGAGACCCAGTACTTC.

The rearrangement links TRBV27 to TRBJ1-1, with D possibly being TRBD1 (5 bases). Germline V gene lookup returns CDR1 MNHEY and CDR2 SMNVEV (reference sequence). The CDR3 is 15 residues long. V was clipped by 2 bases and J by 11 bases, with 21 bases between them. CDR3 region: CASSLDRSIQRVAFF. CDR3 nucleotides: TGTGCCAGCAGTTTAGACAGATCCATCCAGAGAGTGGCTTTCTTT.

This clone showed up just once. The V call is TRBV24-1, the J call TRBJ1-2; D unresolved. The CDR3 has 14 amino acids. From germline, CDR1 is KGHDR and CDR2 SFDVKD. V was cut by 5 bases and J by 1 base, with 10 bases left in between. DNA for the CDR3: TGTGCCACCAGTGCGGCGGACTATAACTATGGCTACACCTTC. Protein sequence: CATSAADYNYGYTF.

The CDR3 nucleotides are TGTGCCAGCAGCTTGGGTTCGGGGGGAGCTTTCTTT. Protein product: CASSLGSGGAFF. This chain uses TRBV11-3 with TRBJ1-1, with D perhaps TRBD1 (5 bases). Trimming cost V 3 bases and J 10 bases, with 12 bases left between them. The V gene's germline CDR1 is SGHNT and CDR2 YENEEA. The CDR3 contains 12 residues.

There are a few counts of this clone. The DNA of the CDR3 is TGTGCCAGCAGCACCCGGGAGGGGGAATATTCACCCCTCCACTTT. Translating gives CASSTREGEYSPLHF. The chain combines TRBV9 with TRBJ1-6; D is perhaps TRBD1 (6 bases). CDR1 SGDLS and CDR2 YYNGEE come from the germline V gene. The V and J ends lost 4 bases and 8 bases respectively, with 16 bases between them. The CDR3 is made up of 15 amino acids.

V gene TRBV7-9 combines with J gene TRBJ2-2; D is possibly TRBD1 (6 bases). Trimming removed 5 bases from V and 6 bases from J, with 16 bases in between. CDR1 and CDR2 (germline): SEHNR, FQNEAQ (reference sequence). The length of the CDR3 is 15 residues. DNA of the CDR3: TGTGCCAGCAGCGTAGTTGGGGGCGCGGCCGGGGAGCTGTTTTTT. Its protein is CASSVVGGAAGELFF.

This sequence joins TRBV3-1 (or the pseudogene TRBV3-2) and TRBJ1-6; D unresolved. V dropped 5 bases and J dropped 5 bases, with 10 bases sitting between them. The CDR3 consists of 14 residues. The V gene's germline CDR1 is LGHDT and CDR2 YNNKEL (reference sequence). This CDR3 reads CASSSQRNNSPLHF. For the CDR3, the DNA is TGTGCCAGCAGCTCCCAGAGGAATAATTCACCCCTCCACTTT.

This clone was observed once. For the CDR3, the DNA is TGTGCCAGCAGGGGGACAGGGTTTGGAAACACCATATATTTT. The encoded protein is CASRGTGFGNTIYF. The V gene is TRBV7-3, the J gene TRBJ1-3; 9 bases align to TRBD1. Losses at the gene ends were 6 bases for V and 3 bases for J; bases not matched to a gene: 3. Germline CDR1 and CDR2: SGHTA and FQGTGA. The CDR3 sequence is 14 residues long. The whole variable domain, remainder taken from reference TRBV7-3 and TRBJ1-3, is GAGVSQTPSNKVTEKGKYVELRCDPISGHTALYWYRQSLGQGPEFLIYFQGTGAADDSGLPNDRFFAVRPEGSVSTLKIQRTERGDSAVYLCASRGTGFGNTIYFGEGSWLTVV.

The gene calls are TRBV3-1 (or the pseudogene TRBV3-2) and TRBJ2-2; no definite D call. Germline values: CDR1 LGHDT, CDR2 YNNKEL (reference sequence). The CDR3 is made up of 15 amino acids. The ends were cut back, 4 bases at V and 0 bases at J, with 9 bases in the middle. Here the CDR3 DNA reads TGTGCCAGCAGCCTGAGGAGTACGAACACCGGGGAGCTGTTTTTT. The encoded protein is CASSLRSTNTGELFF.

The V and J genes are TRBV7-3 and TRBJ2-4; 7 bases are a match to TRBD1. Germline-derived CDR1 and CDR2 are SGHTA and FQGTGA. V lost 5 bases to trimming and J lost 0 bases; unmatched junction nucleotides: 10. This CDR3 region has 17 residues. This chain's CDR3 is CASSLGYPGGAKNIQYF. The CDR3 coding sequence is TGTGCCAGCAGCCTTGGATACCCAGGGGGAGCCAAAAACATTCAGTACTTC.

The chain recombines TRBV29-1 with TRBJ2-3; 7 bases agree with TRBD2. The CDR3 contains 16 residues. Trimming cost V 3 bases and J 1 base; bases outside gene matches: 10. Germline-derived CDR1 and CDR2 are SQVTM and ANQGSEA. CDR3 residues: CSVDPGRGGRTDTQYF. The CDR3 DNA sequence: TGCAGCGTTGATCCAGGGAGGGGTGGGCGCACAGATACGCAGTATTTT.

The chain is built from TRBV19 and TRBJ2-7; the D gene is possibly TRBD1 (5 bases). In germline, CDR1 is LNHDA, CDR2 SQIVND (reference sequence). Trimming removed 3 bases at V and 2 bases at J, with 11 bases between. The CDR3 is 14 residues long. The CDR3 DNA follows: TGTGCCAGTAGTATTGGGGCAGGCCCCTACGAGCAGTACTTC. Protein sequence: CASSIGAGPYEQYF.

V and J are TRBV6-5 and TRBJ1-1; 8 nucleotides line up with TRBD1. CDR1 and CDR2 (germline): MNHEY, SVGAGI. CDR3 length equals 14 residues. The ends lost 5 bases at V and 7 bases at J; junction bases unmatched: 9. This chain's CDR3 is CASSPHRTGLEAFF. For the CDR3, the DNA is TGTGCCAGCAGTCCACACCGGACAGGGCTTGAAGCTTTCTTT.

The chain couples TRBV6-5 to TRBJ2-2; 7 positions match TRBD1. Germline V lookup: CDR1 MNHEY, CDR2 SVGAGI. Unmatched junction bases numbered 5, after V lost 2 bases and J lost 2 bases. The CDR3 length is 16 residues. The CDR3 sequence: CASSYAGTVNTGELFF. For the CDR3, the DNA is TGTGCCAGCAGTTACGCTGGGACAGTCAACACCGGGGAGCTGTTTTTT.

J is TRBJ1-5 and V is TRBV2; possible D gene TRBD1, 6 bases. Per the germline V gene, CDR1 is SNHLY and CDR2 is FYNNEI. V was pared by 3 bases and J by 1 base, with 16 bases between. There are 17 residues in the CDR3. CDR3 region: CASSDALGHPSNQPQHF. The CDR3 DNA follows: TGTGCCAGCAGTGATGCATTGGGACATCCCAGCAATCAGCCCCAGCATTTT.

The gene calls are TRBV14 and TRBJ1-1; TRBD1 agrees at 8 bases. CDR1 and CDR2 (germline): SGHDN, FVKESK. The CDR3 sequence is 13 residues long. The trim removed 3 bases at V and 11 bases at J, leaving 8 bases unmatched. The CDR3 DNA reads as TGTGCCAGCAGCCACGACAGGGGAGTGGAGGCTTTCTTT. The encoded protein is CASSHDRGVEAFF.

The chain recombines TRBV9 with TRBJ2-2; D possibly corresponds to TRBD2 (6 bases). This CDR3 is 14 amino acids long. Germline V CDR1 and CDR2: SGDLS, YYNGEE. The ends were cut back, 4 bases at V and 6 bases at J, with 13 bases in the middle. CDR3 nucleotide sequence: TGTGCCAGCAGCCCCCAACCGGGGGCCGGGGAGCTGTTTTTT. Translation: CASSPQPGAGELFF.

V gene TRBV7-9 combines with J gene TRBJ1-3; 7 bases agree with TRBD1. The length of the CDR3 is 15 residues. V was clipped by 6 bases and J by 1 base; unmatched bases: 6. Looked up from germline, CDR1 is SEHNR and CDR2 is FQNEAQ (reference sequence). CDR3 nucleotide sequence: TGTGCCAGCAGTCCCGGGACAGCATCTGGAAACACCATATATTTT. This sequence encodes CASSPGTASGNTIYF. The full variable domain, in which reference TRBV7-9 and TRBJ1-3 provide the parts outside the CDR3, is DTGVSQNPRHKITKRGQNVTFRCDPISEHNRLYWYRQTLGQGPEFLTYFQNEAQLEKSRLLSDRFSAERPKGSFSTLEIQRTEQGDSAMYLCASSPGTASGNTIYFGEGSWLTVV.

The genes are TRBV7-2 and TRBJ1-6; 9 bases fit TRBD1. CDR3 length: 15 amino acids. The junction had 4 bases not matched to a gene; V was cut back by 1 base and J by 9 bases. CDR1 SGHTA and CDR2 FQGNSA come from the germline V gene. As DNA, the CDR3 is TGTGCCAGCAGCTTAGGGGGACAGGGAAGTTCACCCCTCCACTTT. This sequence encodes CASSLGGQGSSPLHF.

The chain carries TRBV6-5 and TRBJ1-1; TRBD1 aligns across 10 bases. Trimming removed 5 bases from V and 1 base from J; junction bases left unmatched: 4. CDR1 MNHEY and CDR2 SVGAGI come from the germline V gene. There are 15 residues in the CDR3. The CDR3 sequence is CASSRDRGQNTEAFF. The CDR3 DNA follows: TGTGCCAGCAGTAGGGACAGGGGACAGAACACTGAAGCTTTCTTT.

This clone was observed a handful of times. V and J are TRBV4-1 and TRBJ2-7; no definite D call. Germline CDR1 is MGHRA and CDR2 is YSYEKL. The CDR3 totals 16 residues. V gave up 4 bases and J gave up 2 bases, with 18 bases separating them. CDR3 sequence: CASSRGHLGTTYEQYF. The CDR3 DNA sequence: TGCGCCAGCAGCCGCGGCCACCTGGGTACCACCTACGAGCAGTACTTC.

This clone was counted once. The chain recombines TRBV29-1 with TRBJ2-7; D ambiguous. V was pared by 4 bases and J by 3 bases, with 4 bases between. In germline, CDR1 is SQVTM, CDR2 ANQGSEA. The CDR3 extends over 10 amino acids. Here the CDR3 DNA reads TGCAGCGTTGTTAGCTACGAGCAGTACTTC. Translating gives CSVVSYEQYF.

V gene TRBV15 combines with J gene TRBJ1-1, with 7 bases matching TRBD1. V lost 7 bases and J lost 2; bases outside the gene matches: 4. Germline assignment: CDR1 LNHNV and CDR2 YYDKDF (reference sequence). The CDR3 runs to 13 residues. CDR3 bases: TGTGCCACCAAGCGACAGGGAAACACTGAAGCTTTCTTT. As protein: CATKRQGNTEAFF.